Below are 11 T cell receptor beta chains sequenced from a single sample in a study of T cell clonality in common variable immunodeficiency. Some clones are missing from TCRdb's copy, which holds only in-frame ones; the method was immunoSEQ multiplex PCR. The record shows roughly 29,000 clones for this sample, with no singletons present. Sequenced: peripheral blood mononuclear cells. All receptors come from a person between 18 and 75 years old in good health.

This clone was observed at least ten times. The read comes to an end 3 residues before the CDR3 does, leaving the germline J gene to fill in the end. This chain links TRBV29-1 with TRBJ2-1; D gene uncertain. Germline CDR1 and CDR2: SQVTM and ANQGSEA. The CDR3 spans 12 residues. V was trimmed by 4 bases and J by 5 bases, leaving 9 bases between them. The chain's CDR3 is CSVVPGDNEQFF. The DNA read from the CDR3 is TGCAGCGTTGTCCCAGGAGACAATGAG.

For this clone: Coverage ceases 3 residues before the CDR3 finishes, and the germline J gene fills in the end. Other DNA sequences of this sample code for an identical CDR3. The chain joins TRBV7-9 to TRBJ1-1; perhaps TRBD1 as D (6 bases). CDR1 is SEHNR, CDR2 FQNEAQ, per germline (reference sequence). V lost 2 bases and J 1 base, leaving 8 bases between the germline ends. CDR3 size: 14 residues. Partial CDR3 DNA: TGTGCCAGCAGCTTAAGACAGGCGAACACTGAA. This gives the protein CASSLRQANTE. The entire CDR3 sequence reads CASSLRQANTEAFF.

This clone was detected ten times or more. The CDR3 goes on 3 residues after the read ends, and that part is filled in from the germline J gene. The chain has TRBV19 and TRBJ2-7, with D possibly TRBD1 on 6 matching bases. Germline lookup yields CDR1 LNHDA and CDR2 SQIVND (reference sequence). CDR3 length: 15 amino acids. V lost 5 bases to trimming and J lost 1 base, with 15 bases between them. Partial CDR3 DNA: TGTGCCAGTAGTTATGCCATGGACAGTTCCTACGAG. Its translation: CASSYAMDSSYE. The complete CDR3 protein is CASSYAMDSSYEQYF.

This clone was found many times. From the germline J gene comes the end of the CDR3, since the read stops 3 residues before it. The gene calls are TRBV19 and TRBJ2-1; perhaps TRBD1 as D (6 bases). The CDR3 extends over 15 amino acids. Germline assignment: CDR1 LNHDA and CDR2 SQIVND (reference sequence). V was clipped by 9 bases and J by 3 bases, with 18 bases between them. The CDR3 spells CASMDSPVIYNEQFF. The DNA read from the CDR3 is TGTGCCAGCATGGACAGCCCTGTGATCTACAATGAG.

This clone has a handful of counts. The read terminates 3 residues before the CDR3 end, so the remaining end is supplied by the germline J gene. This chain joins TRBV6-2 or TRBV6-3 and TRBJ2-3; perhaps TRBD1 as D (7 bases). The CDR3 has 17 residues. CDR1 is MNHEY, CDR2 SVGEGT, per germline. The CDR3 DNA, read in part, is TGTGCCAGCAGTTACGATCTTGACAGGGAGGATGGTCAGCCG. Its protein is CASSYDLDREDGQP. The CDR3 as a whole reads CASSYDLDREDGQPQYF.

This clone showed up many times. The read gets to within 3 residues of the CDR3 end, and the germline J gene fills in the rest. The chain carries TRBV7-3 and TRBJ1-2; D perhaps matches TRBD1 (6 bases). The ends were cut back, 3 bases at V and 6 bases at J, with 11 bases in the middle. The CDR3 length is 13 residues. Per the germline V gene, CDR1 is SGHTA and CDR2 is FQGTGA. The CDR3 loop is CASSFTGSDGYTF. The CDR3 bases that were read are TGTGCCAGCAGCTTCACAGGGTCCGATGGC.

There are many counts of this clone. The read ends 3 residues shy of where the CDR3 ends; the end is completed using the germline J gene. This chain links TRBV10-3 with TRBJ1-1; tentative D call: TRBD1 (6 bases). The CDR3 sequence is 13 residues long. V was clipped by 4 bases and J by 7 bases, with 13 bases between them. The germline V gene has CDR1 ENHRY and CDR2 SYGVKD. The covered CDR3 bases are TGTGCCATCAGTGGACAGGTTGAAGGTGAA. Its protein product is CAISGQVEGE. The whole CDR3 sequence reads CAISGQVEGEAFF.

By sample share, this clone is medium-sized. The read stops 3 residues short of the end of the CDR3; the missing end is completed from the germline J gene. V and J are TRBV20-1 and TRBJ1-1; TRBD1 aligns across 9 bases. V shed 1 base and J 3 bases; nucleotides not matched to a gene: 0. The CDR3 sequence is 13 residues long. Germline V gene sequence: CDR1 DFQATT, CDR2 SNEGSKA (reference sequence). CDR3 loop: CSARGDRDTEAFF. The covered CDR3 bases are TGCAGTGCTAGAGGGGACAGGGACACTGAA.

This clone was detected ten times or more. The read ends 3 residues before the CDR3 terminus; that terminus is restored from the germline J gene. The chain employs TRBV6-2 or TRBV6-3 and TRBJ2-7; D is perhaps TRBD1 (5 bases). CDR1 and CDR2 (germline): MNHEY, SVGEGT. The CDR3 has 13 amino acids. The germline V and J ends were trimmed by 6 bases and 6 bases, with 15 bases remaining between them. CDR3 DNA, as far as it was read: TGTGCCAGCAGCTTACCGACAGTTGCCGAG. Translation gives CASSLPTVAE. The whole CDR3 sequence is CASSLPTVAEQYF.

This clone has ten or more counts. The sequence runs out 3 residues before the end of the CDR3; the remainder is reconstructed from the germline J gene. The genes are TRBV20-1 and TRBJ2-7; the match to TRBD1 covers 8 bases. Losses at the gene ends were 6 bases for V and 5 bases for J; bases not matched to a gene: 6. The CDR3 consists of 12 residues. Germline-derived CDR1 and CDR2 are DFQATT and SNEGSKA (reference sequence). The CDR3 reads CSAKDRAHEQYF. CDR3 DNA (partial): TGCAGTGCAAAGGACAGGGCCCACGAG.

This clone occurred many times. The DNA read from the CDR3 is TGTGCCAGCAGCTTATTTGGGACAGGGGCTGGAAACACC. It is translated as CASSLFGTGAGNT. The full CDR3 protein reads CASSLFGTGAGNTIYF. The V gene is TRBV7-6, the J gene TRBJ1-3; TRBD1 agrees at 10 bases. The CDR3 end lies 3 residues beyond the end of the read and is filled in from the germline J gene. Losses at the gene ends were 2 bases for V and 2 bases for J; bases not matched to a gene: 3. The length of the CDR3 is 16 residues. Per the germline V gene, CDR1 is SGHVS and CDR2 is FNYEAQ. The complete variable domain, with remaining parts taken from reference TRBV7-6 and TRBJ1-3, reads GAGVSQSPRYKVTKRGQDVALRCDPISGHVSLYWYRQALGQGPEFLTYFNYEAQQDKSGLPNDRFSAERPEGSISTLTIQRTEQRDSAMYRCASSLFGTGAGNTIYFGEGSWLTVV.